At least ten counts were recorded for the clone carrying this T cell receptor beta chain. The data stem from a study of identical twins. Using its own MiXCR run on the 5' RACE reads, TCRdb lists one record per CDR3 protein. The profile shows about 490,000 distinct CDR3 sequences, 12% to 15% of them singletons. This CDR3 is built from 13 residues. V was cut by 1 base and J by 6 bases, with 9 bases left in between. These records were also assigned to another study, of yellow fever vaccine responses in identical twins.

The sample was CD4+ T cells sorted from blood. The TCR originated in a woman aged 18-29 years in good health. This rearrangement joins TRBV12-3 or TRBV12-4 to TRBJ1-2; D is ambiguous. CDR3 nucleotide sequence: TGTGCCAGCAGTTTAGTGTTGGGGAATGGCTACACCTTC. Protein: CASSLVLGNGYTF.